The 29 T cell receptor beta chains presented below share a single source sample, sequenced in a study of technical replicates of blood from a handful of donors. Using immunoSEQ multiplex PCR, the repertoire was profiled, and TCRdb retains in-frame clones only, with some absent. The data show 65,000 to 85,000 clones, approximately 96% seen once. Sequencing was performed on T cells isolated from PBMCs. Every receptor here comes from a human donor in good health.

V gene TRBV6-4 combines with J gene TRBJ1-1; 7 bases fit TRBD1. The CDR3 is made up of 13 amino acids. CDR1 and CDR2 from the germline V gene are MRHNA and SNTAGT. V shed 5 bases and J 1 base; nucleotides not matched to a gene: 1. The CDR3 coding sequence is TGTGCCAGCAGTTGGGACAGGAACACTGAAGCTTTCTTT. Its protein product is CASSWDRNTEAFF.

The chain's CDR3 is CASSQLRTGYTGELFF. The CDR3 bases are TGCGCCAGCAGTCAACTTAGGACAGGGTACACCGGGGAGCTGTTTTTT. This chain joins TRBV10-1 and TRBJ2-2, with 8 bases matching TRBD1. The CDR3 has 16 residues. The V gene end was trimmed by 5 bases and the J gene end by 3 bases; junction bases not matched to a gene: 8. Germline V gene data show CDR1 as WNHNN and CDR2 as SYGVQD (reference sequence).

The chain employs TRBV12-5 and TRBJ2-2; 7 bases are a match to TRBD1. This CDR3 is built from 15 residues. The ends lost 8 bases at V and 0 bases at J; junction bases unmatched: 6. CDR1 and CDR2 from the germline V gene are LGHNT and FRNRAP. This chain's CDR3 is CASRLGTANTGELFF. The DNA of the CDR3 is TGTGCTAGTAGGCTAGGGACAGCGAACACCGGGGAGCTGTTTTTT.

The CDR3 sequence: CASSVRGLEQFF. The CDR3 DNA reads TGTGCCAGCAGCGTACGCGGGCTTGAGCAGTTCTTC. V is TRBV9 and J is TRBJ2-1, with D maybe TRBD2 (5 bases). Germline CDR1 reads SGDLS; CDR2 reads YYNGEE. Deletions cut 1 base from V and 9 bases from J, with 8 bases between. CDR3 length equals 12 residues.

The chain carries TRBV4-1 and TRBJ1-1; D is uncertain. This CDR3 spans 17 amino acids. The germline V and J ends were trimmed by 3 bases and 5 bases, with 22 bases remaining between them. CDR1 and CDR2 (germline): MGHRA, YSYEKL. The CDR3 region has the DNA TGCGCCAGCAGCCAGATCGTAAATCGGAGGGTGCAAACTGAAGCTTTCTTT. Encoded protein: CASSQIVNRRVQTEAFF.

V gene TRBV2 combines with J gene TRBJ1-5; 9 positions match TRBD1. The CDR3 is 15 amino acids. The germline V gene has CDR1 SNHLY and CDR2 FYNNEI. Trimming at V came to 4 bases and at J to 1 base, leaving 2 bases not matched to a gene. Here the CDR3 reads CASSGQGVSNQPQHF. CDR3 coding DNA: TGTGCCAGCAGTGGACAGGGGGTCAGCAATCAGCCCCAGCATTTT.

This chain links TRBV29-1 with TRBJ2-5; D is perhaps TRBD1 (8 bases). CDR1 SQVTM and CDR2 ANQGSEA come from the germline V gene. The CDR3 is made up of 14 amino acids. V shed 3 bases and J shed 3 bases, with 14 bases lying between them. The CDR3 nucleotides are TGCAGCGTTGACCTACAGGGGGGGGAAGAGACCCAGTACTTC. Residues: CSVDLQGGEETQYF. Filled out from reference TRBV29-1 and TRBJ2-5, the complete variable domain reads SAVISQKPSRDICQRGTSLTIQCQVDSQVTMMFWYRQQPGQSLTLIATANQGSEATYESGFVIDKFPISRPNLTFSTLTVSNMSPEDSSIYLCSVDLQGGEETQYFGPGTRLLVL.

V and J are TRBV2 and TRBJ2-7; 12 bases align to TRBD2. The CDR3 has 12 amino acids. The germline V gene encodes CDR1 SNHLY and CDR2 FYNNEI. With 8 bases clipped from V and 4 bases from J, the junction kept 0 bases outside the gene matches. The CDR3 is CASGLAGYEQYF. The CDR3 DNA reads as TGTGCCAGCGGACTAGCGGGATACGAGCAGTACTTC.

CDR3 region: CASSLLAGGYNEQFF. CDR3 DNA: TGTGCCAGCAGCTTACTAGCGGGGGGATACAATGAGCAGTTCTTC. The V call is TRBV7-8, the J call TRBJ2-1; 11 bases match TRBD2. This CDR3 comprises 15 residues. J gave up 4 bases and V 2 bases, and 1 base lay outside the gene matches. Germline V gene lookup returns CDR1 SGHVS and CDR2 FQNEAQ.

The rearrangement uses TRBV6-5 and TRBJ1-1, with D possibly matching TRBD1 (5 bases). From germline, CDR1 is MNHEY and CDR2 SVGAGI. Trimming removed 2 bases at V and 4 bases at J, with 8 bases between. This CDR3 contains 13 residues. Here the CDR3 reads CASSYTGGTEAFF. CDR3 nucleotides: TGTGCCAGCAGTTACACGGGGGGCACTGAAGCTTTCTTT.

CDR3 amino acids: CASSGGTNQETQYF. CDR3 DNA: TGTGCCAGCAGCGGAGGGACAAACCAAGAGACCCAGTACTTC. The genes are TRBV9 and TRBJ2-5, with D possibly being TRBD1 (6 bases). Trimming stripped 3 bases from V and 0 bases from J, with 9 bases between. Germline V CDR1 and CDR2: SGDLS, YYNGEE. The CDR3 is 14 residues long.

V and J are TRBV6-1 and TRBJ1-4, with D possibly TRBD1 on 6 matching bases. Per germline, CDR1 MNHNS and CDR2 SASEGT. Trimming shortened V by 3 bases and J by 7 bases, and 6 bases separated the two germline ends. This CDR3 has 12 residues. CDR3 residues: CASSDRGEKLFF. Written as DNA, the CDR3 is TGTGCCAGCAGTGACAGGGGTGAAAAACTGTTTTTT.

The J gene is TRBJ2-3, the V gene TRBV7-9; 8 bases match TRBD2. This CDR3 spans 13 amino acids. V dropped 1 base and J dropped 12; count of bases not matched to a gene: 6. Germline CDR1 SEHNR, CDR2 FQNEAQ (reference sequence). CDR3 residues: CASSLVAAGGQYF. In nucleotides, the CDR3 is TGTGCCAGCAGCTTAGTAGCCGCGGGGGGCCAGTATTTT.

CDR3 in DNA: TGTGCCAGCCGCGGGGGGACCTACGAGCAGTACTTC. This encodes CASRGGTYEQYF. V is TRBV7-2 and J is TRBJ2-7, with 8 bases lining up with TRBD2. The ends lost 8 bases at V and 2 bases at J; junction bases unmatched: 2. The CDR3 runs 12 residues. Germline-derived CDR1 and CDR2 are SGHTA and FQGNSA. Filled out from reference TRBV7-2 and TRBJ2-7, the complete variable domain reads GAGVSQSPSNKVTEKGKDVELRCDPISGHTALYWYRQSLGQGLEFLIYFQGNSAPDKSGLPSDRFSAERTGGSVSTLTIQRTQQEDSAVYLCASRGGTYEQYFGPGTRLTVT.

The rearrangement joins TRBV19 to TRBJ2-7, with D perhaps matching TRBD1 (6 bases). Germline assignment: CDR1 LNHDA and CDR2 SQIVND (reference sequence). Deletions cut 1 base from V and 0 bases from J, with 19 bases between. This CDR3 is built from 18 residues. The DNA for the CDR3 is TGTGCCAGTAGTATAGGCTTCTGGACCCGGGACACCTCCTACGAGCAGTACTTC. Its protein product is CASSIGFWTRDTSYEQYF.

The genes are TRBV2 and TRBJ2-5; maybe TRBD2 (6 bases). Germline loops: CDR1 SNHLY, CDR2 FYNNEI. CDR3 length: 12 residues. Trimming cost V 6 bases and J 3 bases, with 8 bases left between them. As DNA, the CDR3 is TGTGCCAGCAGAAGGGAGGAAGAGACCCAGTACTTC. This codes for CASRREEETQYF.

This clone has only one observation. The CDR3 spells CASSLGTAKLPQHF. The CDR3 coding sequence is TGTGCCAGCAGTCTTGGGACAGCCAAATTGCCCCAGCATTTT. J is TRBJ1-5 and V is TRBV28, with 7 bases identical to TRBD1. V was pared by 5 bases and J by 9 bases, with 10 bases of the junction left unmatched. The CDR3 consists of 14 residues. Germline CDR1 and CDR2: MDHEN and SYDVKM.

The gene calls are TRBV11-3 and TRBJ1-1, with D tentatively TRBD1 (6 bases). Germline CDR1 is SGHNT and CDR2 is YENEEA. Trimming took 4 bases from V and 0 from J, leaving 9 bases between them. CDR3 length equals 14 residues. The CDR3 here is CASSSTGLNTEAFF. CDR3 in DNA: TGTGCCAGCAGCTCGACAGGATTGAACACTGAAGCTTTCTTT.

CDR3 in amino acids: CATGTVGYDAEAFF. The DNA of the CDR3 is TGTGCCACCGGGACAGTTGGCTATGACGCTGAAGCTTTCTTT. The chain employs TRBV6-1 and TRBJ1-1; 7 bases are shared with TRBD1. V lost 10 bases, J lost 6 bases, and 14 bases stayed unmatched. Germline values: CDR1 MNHNS, CDR2 SASEGT. This CDR3 is built from 14 residues.

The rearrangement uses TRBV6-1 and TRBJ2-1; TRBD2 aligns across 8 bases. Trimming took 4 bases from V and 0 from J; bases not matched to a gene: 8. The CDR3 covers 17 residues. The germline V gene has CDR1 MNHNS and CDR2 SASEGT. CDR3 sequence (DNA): TGTGCCAGCAGTGGGTCTAGCGGGCGTCACTCCTACAATGAGCAGTTCTTC. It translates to CASSGSSGRHSYNEQFF.

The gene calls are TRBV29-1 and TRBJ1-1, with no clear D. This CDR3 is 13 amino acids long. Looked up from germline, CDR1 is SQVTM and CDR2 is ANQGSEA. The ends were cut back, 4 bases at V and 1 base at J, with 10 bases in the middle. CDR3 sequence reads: CSVAGGRNTEAFF. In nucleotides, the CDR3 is TGCAGCGTTGCGGGCGGGAGGAACACTGAAGCTTTCTTT. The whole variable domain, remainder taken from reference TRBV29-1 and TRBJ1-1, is SAVISQKPSRDICQRGTSLTIQCQVDSQVTMMFWYRQQPGQSLTLIATANQGSEATYESGFVIDKFPISRPNLTFSTLTVSNMSPEDSSIYLCSVAGGRNTEAFFGQGTRLTVV.

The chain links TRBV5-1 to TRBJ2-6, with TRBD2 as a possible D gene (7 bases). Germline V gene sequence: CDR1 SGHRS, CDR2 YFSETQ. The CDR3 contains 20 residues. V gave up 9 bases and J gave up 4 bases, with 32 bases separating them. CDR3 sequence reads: CANLPGGVRGRLWGANVLTF. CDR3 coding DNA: TGCGCCAACCTTCCGGGGGGCGTCAGGGGACGACTGTGGGGGGCCAACGTCCTGACTTTC.

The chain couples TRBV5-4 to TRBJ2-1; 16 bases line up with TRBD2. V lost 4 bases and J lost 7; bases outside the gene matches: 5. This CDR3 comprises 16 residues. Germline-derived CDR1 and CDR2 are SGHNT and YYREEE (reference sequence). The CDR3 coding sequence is TGTGCCAGCAGCCCGGGGGGACTAGCGGGGGGGAATGAGCAGTTCTTC. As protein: CASSPGGLAGGNEQFF.

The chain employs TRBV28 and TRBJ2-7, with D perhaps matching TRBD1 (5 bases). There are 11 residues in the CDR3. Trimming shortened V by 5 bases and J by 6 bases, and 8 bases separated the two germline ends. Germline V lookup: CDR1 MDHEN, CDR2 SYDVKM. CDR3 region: CASSKTVEQYF. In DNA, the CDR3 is TGTGCCAGCAGTAAGACAGTCGAGCAGTACTTC.

The CDR3 reads CASIDRGRTGELFF. CDR3 sequence (DNA): TGTGCCAGTATTGACAGGGGGCGGACCGGGGAGCTGTTTTTT. The V and J genes are TRBV19 and TRBJ2-2; 10 bases match TRBD1. This CDR3 region has 14 residues. The germline V gene encodes CDR1 LNHDA and CDR2 SQIVND (reference sequence). The V and J ends lost 7 bases and 5 bases, in that order; junction bases with no gene match: 4.

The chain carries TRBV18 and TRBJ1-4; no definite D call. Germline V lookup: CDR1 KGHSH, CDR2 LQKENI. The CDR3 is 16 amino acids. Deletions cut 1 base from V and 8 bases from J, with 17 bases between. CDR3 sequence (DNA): TGTGCCAGCTCACCACTCACCGAGGCAGCGGGCGAAAAACTGTTTTTT. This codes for CASSPLTEAAGEKLFF.

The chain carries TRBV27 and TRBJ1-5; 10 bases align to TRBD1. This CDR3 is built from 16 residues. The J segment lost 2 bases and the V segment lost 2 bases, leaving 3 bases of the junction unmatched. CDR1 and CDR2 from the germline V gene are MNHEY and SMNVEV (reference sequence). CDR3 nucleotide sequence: TGTGCCAGCAGTTTAGGGACAGGGGTCGGCAATCAGCCCCAGCATTTT. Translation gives CASSLGTGVGNQPQHF.

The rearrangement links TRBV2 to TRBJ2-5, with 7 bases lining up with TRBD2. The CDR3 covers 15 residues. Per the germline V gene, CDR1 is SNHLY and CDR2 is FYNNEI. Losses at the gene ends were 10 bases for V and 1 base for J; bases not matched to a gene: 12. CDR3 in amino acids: CAIMRMGGIQETQYF. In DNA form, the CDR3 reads TGTGCCATCATGCGAATGGGGGGGATCCAAGAGACCCAGTACTTC. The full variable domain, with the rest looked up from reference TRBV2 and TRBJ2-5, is EPEVTQTPSHQVTQMGQEVILRCVPISNHLYFYWYRQILGQKVEFLVSFYNNEISEKSEIFDDQFSVERPDGSNFTLKIRSTKLEDSAMYFCAIMRMGGIQETQYFGPGTRLLVL.

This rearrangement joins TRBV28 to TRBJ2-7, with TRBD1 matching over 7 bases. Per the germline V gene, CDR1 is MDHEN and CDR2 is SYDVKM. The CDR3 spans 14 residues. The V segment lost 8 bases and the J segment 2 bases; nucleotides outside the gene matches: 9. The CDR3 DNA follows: TGTGCCAGCGACTCGGGACAGCTGACCTACGAGCAGTACTTC. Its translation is CASDSGQLTYEQYF.